This TCR beta chain was sequenced in a study of patients and donors after allogeneic stem cell transplantation. TCRdb processed the RT-PCR reads anew with MiXCR; each CDR3 protein has one entry. The table records around 82,000 distinct CDR3 sequences, around 5% of them present only once. In its sample, this clonotype was seen many times. The J segment lost 6 bases and the V segment lost 5 bases, leaving 7 bases of the junction unmatched. CDR1 is DFQATT, CDR2 SNEGSKA, per germline (reference sequence). This CDR3 spans 14 amino acids. The source of this sequence is a human donor who was either an allogeneic HSCT recipient or a stem cell or donor lymphocyte infusion donor (not recorded which). It is not recorded whose cells these are; they may come from a transplant donor. Sequenced sample: blood, either unsorted or a sorted T cell fraction (not recorded which). The chain links TRBV20-1 to TRBJ2-1, with 10 positions matching TRBD2. This chain's CDR3 is CSAGRSGRANEQFF. CDR3 DNA sequence: TGCAGTGCTGGTCGGAGCGGGAGGGCCAATGAGCAGTTCTTC.